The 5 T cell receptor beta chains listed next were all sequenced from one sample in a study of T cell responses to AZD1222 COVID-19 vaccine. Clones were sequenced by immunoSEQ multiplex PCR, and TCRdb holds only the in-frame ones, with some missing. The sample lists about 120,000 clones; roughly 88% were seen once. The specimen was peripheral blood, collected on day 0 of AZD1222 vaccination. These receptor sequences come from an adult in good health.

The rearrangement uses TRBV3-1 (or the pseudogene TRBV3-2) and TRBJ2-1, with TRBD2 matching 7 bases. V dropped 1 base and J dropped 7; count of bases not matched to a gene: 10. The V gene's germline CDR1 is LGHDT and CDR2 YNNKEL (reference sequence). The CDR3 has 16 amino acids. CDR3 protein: CASSQVWGRAGNEQFF. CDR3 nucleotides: TGTGCCAGCAGCCAAGTTTGGGGGAGGGCCGGGAATGAGCAGTTCTTC.

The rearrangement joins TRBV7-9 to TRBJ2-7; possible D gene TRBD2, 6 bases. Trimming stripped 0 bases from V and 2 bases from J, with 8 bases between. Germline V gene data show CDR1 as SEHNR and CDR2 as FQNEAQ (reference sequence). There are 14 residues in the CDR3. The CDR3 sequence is CASSLAGGAYEQYF. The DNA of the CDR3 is TGTGCCAGCAGCTTAGCGGGAGGAGCCTACGAGCAGTACTTC.

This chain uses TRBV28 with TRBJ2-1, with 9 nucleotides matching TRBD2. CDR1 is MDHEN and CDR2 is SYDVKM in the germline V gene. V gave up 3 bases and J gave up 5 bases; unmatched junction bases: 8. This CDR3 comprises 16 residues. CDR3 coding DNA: TGTGCCAGCAGTTTTGGCGGGAGGGCCTGGAACAATGAGCAGTTCTTC. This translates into CASSFGGRAWNNEQFF.

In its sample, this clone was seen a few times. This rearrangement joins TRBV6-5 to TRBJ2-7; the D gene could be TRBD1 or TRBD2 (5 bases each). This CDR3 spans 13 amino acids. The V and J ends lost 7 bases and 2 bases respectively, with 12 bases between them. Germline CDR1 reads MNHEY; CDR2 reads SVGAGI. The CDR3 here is CASKPGRAYEQYF. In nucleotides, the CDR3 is TGTGCCAGCAAACCGGGGCGCGCCTACGAGCAGTACTTC.

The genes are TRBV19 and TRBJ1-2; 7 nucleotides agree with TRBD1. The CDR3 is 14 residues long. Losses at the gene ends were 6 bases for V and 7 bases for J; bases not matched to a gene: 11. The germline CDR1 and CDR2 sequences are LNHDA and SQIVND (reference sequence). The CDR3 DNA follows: TGTGCCAGTAGAACCGACAGGGCCTCCGGTGGCTACACCTTC. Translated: CASRTDRASGGYTF.